This TCR beta chain was recorded in a study of CD8 T cells in ankylosing spondylitis. Quantitative 5'-RACE with molecular barcodes generated TCR beta libraries. TCRdb ran MiXCR on the 5' RACE reads and lists one entry per CDR3 protein. The data show roughly 670,000 distinct CDR3 sequences, with under 20% seen just once and roughly a fifth held by the top ten. V shed 1 base and J shed 6 bases, with 21 bases lying between them. This CDR3 region has 18 residues. The germline V gene encodes CDR1 MGHRA and CDR2 YSYEKL. The sample holds a few counts of this clonotype. No antigen is known for it. Study findings and constraints: The clones that were linked to disease were reported to be significantly enriched in matched synovial fluid samples from ankylosing spondylitis patients. A motif in TCR beta, a set of fewer than ten highly homologous variants, appeared characteristic of ankylosing spondylitis blood.

V usage is TRBV4-1 and J usage is TRBJ2-2; maybe TRBD2 (6 bases). The sample taken for sequencing was blood, either unsorted or a sorted T cell fraction (not recorded which). This receptor was obtained from a male donor with ankylosing spondylitis. DNA for the CDR3: TGCGCCAGCAGCCAAGTCCCCCCCCCCGCTAGCGAGGCCGGGGAGCTGTTTTTT. Protein product: CASSQVPPPASEAGELFF.